This T cell receptor beta chain derives from a study of blood T cell repertoires in COVID-19. This CDR3 has 15 amino acids. Trimming removed 1 base from V and 0 bases from J, with 9 bases in between. The germline CDR1 and CDR2 sequences are LGHDT and YNNKEL (reference sequence). This table comes from immunoSEQ multiplex PCR, and its TCRdb copy is limited to in-frame clones, with some not included. There are 45,000 to 55,000 clones in the sample; less than 90% occur only once, and 1.5% to 2% lies in the top ten. The sequencing input was peripheral blood. This chain links TRBV3-1 (or the pseudogene TRBV3-2) with TRBJ1-2; no clear D. This sequence was found in a man aged 50 or older with acute or convalescent COVID-19. DNA of the CDR3: TGTGCCAGCAGCCAAGGCAGCGTCGCTAACTATGGCTACACCTTC. This sequence encodes CASSQGSVANYGYTF.